These T cell receptor beta chains were read from a single sample in a study of T cells after yellow fever vaccination. TCRdb independently ran MiXCR on the 5' RACE reads; one entry per CDR3 protein. The table shows around 180,000 distinct CDR3 sequences, with about 6% occurring only once. Sample: CD4+ T cells sorted from PBMCs, taken on the day of the first yellow fever vaccination. These receptors all stem from a man younger than 35 who received the YFV17D yellow fever vaccine. Both conserved end residues are part of each CDR3. A D gene is named only where the DNA matches it firmly. Clone size is given for some rows only: seen once, a few or many times, or a class if the clone is expanded.

d_gene	j_gene	abundance	v_gene	CDR3nt	CDR3aa
TRBD1	TRBJ2-6	many	TRBV25-1	TGTGCCAGCAGTTTCAGGACAGGAAGCTCTGGGGCCAACGTCCTGACTTTC	CASSFRTGSSGANVLTF
TRBD1	TRBJ1-1	many	TRBV5-1	TGCGCCAGCAGAGCTGACAGGGGGCTAACTGAAGCTTTCTTT	CASRADRGLTEAFF
-	TRBJ1-2	many	TRBV2	TGTGCCAGCAGTGTCGTGGGGGGGGCCTATGGCTACACCTTC	CASSVVGGAYGYTF
-	TRBJ2-3	many	TRBV2	TGTGCCAGCACCTCTAGCTACAGAACGAGTACAGATACGCAGTATTTT	CASTSSYRTSTDTQYF
TRBD1	TRBJ2-2	few	TRBV18	TGTGCCAGCTCACTCCGGGACAGGGGGCTAACTACCGGGGAGCTGTTTTTT	CASSLRDRGLTTGELFF
-	TRBJ2-5	many	TRBV5-1	TGCGCCAGCAGCTCGGGGGTACAAGAGACCCAGTACTTC	CASSSGVQETQYF
TRBD2	TRBJ2-5	few	TRBV20-1	TGCAGTGCTAGAGTAGCGGGGGGAGAAGAGACCCAGTACTTC	CSARVAGGEETQYF
-	TRBJ2-1	few	TRBV3-1	TGTGCCAGCAGCCAAGAGGGACGGGGGTTTTCCTACAATGAGCAGTTCTTC	CASSQEGRGFSYNEQFF
-	TRBJ2-7	many	TRBV5-1	TGCGCCAGCAGCTTGGTCGGACAGTTCTACGAGCAGTACTTC	CASSLVGQFYEQYF
-	TRBJ2-7	many	TRBV20-1	TGCAGTGCTAGACAGGGTTCCACTACGAGCGGGCAGTACTTC	CSARQGSTTSGQYF
-	TRBJ1-5	many	TRBV20-1	TGCAGTGCTATCAGGGAGAATCAGCCCCAGCATTTT	CSAIRENQPQHF
-	TRBJ1-6	many	TRBV4-1	TGCGCCAGCAGCCAAGGCGTACCCTTGACGAATTCACCCCTCCACTTT	CASSQGVPLTNSPLHF
TRBD1	TRBJ1-5	-	TRBV20-1	TGCAGTGCGTTAGCAGGACAGGATCAGCCCCAGCATTTT	CSALAGQDQPQHF
-	TRBJ1-1	-	TRBV3-1	TGTGCCAGCATGGGGTTAGACAGGAACACTGAAGCTTTCTTT	CASMGLDRNTEAFF
-	TRBJ1-1	-	TRBV2	TGTGCCAGCAGTTGGGAGGGCGGCGGAAACACTGAAGCTTTCTTT	CASSWEGGGNTEAFF
TRBD1	TRBJ1-2	few	TRBV6-2/TRBV6-3	TGTGCCAGCACTCTACAGGGGAAAAACTATGGCTACACCTTC	CASTLQGKNYGYTF
-	TRBJ2-7	many	TRBV6-2/TRBV6-3	TGTGCCAGCAGTTACTCGACAGATACCTACGAGCAGTACTTC	CASSYSTDTYEQYF
-	TRBJ2-2	many	TRBV24-1	TGTGCCACCAGTGCCTCTAAGGACAGTGCGAGGTCCGGGGAGCTGTTTTTT	CATSASKDSARSGELFF
TRBD1	TRBJ1-4	many	TRBV12-3/TRBV12-4	TGTGCCAGCAGTTTCTCGTTTCGGGGGACAGGGTACGAAAAACTGTTTTTT	CASSFSFRGTGYEKLFF
TRBD2	TRBJ2-5	many	TRBV9	TGTGCCAGCAGCGTAGCTAGCGGGGGGTACCAAGAGACCCAGTACTTC	CASSVASGGYQETQYF
-	TRBJ2-3	many	TRBV4-1	TGCGCCAGCAGTCAAGGGTGGTCTGCTAGCACAGATACGCAGTATTTT	CASSQGWSASTDTQYF
TRBD1	TRBJ1-3	many	TRBV4-3	TGCGCCAGCAGCCAGGACAGGGGTCCCTCTGGAAACACCATATATTTT	CASSQDRGPSGNTIYF
TRBD1	TRBJ2-1	many	TRBV5-1	TGCGCCAGCAGCTTGGTCCCCCCCGGACAGGGGTTTTGGAATGAGCAGTTCTTC	CASSLVPPGQGFWNEQFF
-	TRBJ2-5	many	TRBV4-1	TGCGCCAGCAGCCAAGATTTGGGGAGGGAGACCCAGTACTTC	CASSQDLGRETQYF
-	TRBJ2-7	many	TRBV12-3/TRBV12-4	TGTGCCAGCAGTTTGCATAGCAAAGCCTTC	CASSLHSKAF
TRBD2	TRBJ2-7	many	TRBV12-3/TRBV12-4	TGTGCCAGCAGTTTCGGGGGGACCTCCTACGAGCAGTACTTC	CASSFGGTSYEQYF
-	TRBJ1-2	many	TRBV12-3/TRBV12-4	TGTGCCAGCAGTTTCAAAGGGAACTATGGCTACACCTTC	CASSFKGNYGYTF
TRBD1	TRBJ2-2	-	TRBV19	TGTGCCAGTAGTAGAACAGGGGGAGTAGGCACCGGGGAGCTGTTTTTT	CASSRTGGVGTGELFF
-	TRBJ2-4	many	TRBV6-5	TGTGCCAGCAGTTACCTGGACATTCAGTACTTC	CASSYLDIQYF
-	TRBJ1-1	many	TRBV5-1	TGCGCCAGCAGCTTGGGGGGGACAAGTAACACTGAAGCTTTCTTT	CASSLGGTSNTEAFF
TRBD2	TRBJ2-1	many	TRBV9	TGTGCCAGCAGCCTTTCCGGGGGGGCCCACAATGAGCAGTTCTTC	CASSLSGGAHNEQFF
-	TRBJ2-5	many	TRBV28	TGTGCCAGCAACTTCCAAGCCCGAGAGACCCAGTACTTC	CASNFQARETQYF
-	TRBJ2-3	many	TRBV7-2	TGTGCCAGCAGCAGCAGACCAGCGTTTGATACGCAGTATTTT	CASSSRPAFDTQYF
-	TRBJ2-5	-	TRBV5-1	TGCGCCAGCAGCTTTGTCCGCCCTGGAGAGACCCAGTACTTC	CASSFVRPGETQYF
TRBD1	TRBJ2-7	many	TRBV12-3/TRBV12-4	TGTGCCAGCAGTTCGAGGACAGGGGCTCTGGAGCAGTACTTC	CASSSRTGALEQYF
TRBD1	TRBJ1-2	many	TRBV6-5	TGTGCCAGCAGTTTGCAGGGGGCGAACTATGGCTACACCTTC	CASSLQGANYGYTF
-	TRBJ1-2	few	TRBV20-1	TGCAGGCCGGACGGGGGCAGGGATGGCTACACCTTC	CRPDGGRDGYTF
-	TRBJ1-2	many	TRBV11-1	TGTGCCAGCAGCTTACAGAACAGCAGGGGCTACACCTTC	CASSLQNSRGYTF
-	TRBJ1-1	-	TRBV10-2	TGCGCCAGCAACGGAGATTTGGGGGAGGCTGAAGCTTTCTTT	CASNGDLGEAEAFF
TRBD1	TRBJ2-7	-	TRBV11-2	TGTGCCAGCAGCCCACGGACAGGGCAAATTTACGAGCAGTACTTC	CASSPRTGQIYEQYF
-	TRBJ1-1	many	TRBV6-2/TRBV6-3	TGTGCCAGCCCCCGGGGGACGGGTCATGCGGACACTGAAGCTTTCTTT	CASPRGTGHADTEAFF
-	TRBJ2-1	-	TRBV12-3/TRBV12-4	TGTGCCAGCACCCCCCTTGGTAGGGGGGTTGTCAATGAGCAGTTCTTC	CASTPLGRGVVNEQFF
-	TRBJ2-5	few	TRBV5-1	TGCGCCAGCAGCTTGGTCAGGGCCAACTTTAGGAGGCAAGAGACCCAGTACTTC	CASSLVRANFRRQETQYF
-	TRBJ2-1	few	TRBV12-3/TRBV12-4	TGTGCCAGCAGTTTTACATCTTTCTACAATGAGCAGTTCTTC	CASSFTSFYNEQFF
TRBD1	TRBJ2-2	many	TRBV18	TGTGCCAGCTCACAGGACAGGGTCGGATACACCGGGGAGCTGTTTTTT	CASSQDRVGYTGELFF
-	TRBJ2-3	many	TRBV4-1	TGCGCCAGCAGCCAAGATTTGCGGGGCCTCACAGATACGCAGTATTTT	CASSQDLRGLTDTQYF
TRBD2	TRBJ2-7	-	TRBV4-2	TGTGCCAGCAGCCAAGGGGGCGGGGGAATCTACGAGCAGTACTTC	CASSQGGGGIYEQYF
TRBD1	TRBJ2-1	many	TRBV24-1	TGTGCCACCAGCTACTCCCTGGGTCTGGGACAGGGATCCAATGAGCAGTTCTTC	CATSYSLGLGQGSNEQFF
-	TRBJ1-5	few	TRBV2	TGTGCCAGCAGGGGCAGGGAGGATCAGCCCCAGCATTTT	CASRGREDQPQHF
-	TRBJ2-7	-	TRBV4-1	TGCGCCAGCAGTAGGTTAGAGACTAATCTCGACGAGCAGTACTTC	CASSRLETNLDEQYF
TRBD2	TRBJ2-1	many	TRBV6-2/TRBV6-3	TGTGCCAGCCAGGCCGGGGGGGCCGTCAATGAGCAGTTCTTC	CASQAGGAVNEQFF
TRBD1	TRBJ1-6	many	TRBV4-1	TGCGCCAGCAGTCCGACAGGGGGAGGTTCACCCCTCCACTTT	CASSPTGGGSPLHF
-	TRBJ2-6	-	TRBV4-2	TGTGCCAGCAGCCCGACAGGTAGCTCTGGGGCCAACGTCCTGACTTTC	CASSPTGSSGANVLTF